This TCR beta chain was recorded in a study of T-cell reconstitution after alpha-beta-depleted transplantation in children. General study points: One year post-transplant, T-cell counts and diversity were largely derived from T cells produced anew.

V was pared by 5 bases and J by 6 bases, with 14 bases between. The CDR3 extends over 14 amino acids. Germline CDR1 MNHEY, CDR2 SMNVEV (reference sequence). This clonotype was detected a few times. Antigen specificity is unknown. Using unique molecular identifiers, the investigators prepared the TCRbeta library. Each CDR3 protein is one row after TCRdb ran MiXCR on the PCR reads. The sample records about 400,000 distinct CDR3 sequences, under 20% being singletons. The genes are TRBV27 and TRBJ2-4; D uncertain. The origin of this receptor is a boy under three years old who had a stem cell transplant for Wiskott-Aldrich syndrome, so the T cells may come from the graft donor. Sample: PBMCs, mostly from graft donor cells, taken 360 days after TCRalphabeta/CD19-depleted stem cell transplant. CDR3 sequence: CASSPVDQLNIQYF. The CDR3 coding sequence is TGTGCCAGCAGTCCCGTAGACCAGTTAAACATTCAGTACTTC.